This TCR beta chain is drawn from a study of T cell repertoires in cytomegalovirus infection. For the study at large: It was the public TCR beta signatures that indicated both CMV infection and matching HLA type.

The CDR3 is made up of 15 amino acids. The V end lost 5 bases, the J end lost 4 bases, and 14 bases lay between the germline ends. Overall study results and limits: The cumulative frequency of public TCR beta families distinguished individuals who carried CMV together with the relevant HLA.

About this clonotype: Its antigen is unknown.

In TCRdb, the reads were re-called with MiXCR into one record per CDR3 protein. The data hold approximately 700,000 distinct CDR3 sequences, with 35% to 45% observed a single time. Sequencing was done on a sample of PBMCs. The TCR comes from a human donor in good health (CMV status not recorded). Some clones in this sample may be carry-over from other donors' samples. V and J are TRBV12-3 or TRBV12-4 and TRBJ2-2, with D possibly matching TRBD1 (6 bases). The chain's CDR3 is CASSPKGVPTGELFF. CDR3 coding DNA: TGTGCCAGCAGTCCCAAGGGGGTACCCACCGGGGAGCTGTTTTTT.